This TCR beta chain was identified during a study of T cell repertoires in cytomegalovirus infection. With regard to this clonotype: What it binds is unknown. An end of the junction does not agree with germline; a read error may underlie this.

Germline loops: CDR1 LGHNA, CDR2 YNFKEQ. CDR3 length: 13 amino acids. TCRdb independently ran MiXCR on the reads; one entry per CDR3 protein. The sample lists about 25,000 distinct CDR3 sequences, about 23% seen once, with about 90% in the top ten. The sample in question was CD8+ T cells from cultured PBMCs, obtained from culture after CMV antigen stimulation. The sequence was collected from a human donor in good health (CMV status not recorded). Some clones in this sample may be carry-over from other donors' samples. V gene TRBV4-2 combines with J gene TRBJ2-1; the D gene is possibly TRBD2 (5 bases). CDR3 DNA sequence: TGTGTCAGCAGCCAAGGAGGTTTGGGAGAGCAGTTCTTC. This translates into CVSSQGGLGEQFF.